These 8 T cell receptor beta chains were sequenced from one sample in a study of blood T cell repertoires in COVID-19. Repertoires were generated with immunoSEQ multiplex PCR, while TCRdb's copy carries only in-frame clones and drops some. The sample includes some 80,000 clones, 82% seen only once; the top ten take 9.5% to 15%. Specimen: peripheral blood. These receptor sequences come from a man aged 80 or over with acute or convalescent COVID-19.

This clone was recorded a few times. The chain links TRBV10-3 to TRBJ1-1; TRBD1 matches 8 bases. Germline-derived CDR1 and CDR2 are ENHRY and SYGVKD. The CDR3 extends over 16 amino acids. Trimming removed 3 bases from V and 2 bases from J; junction bases left unmatched: 8. The CDR3 reads CAISDQAGTGNTEAFF. The CDR3 DNA is TGTGCCATCAGTGACCAAGCCGGGACAGGTAACACTGAAGCTTTCTTT.

The gene calls are TRBV5-4 and TRBJ2-3, with 12 bases lining up with TRBD2. J was trimmed by 6 bases and V by 0 bases; bases with no gene match: 8. Germline V CDR1 and CDR2: SGHNT, YYREEE (reference sequence). This CDR3 spans 17 amino acids. Here the CDR3 DNA reads TGTGCCAGCAGCTTGGCTTCTAGCGGGGGGGGCGGTGATACGCAGTATTTT. Translated, it gives CASSLASSGGGGDTQYF.

The rearrangement joins TRBV25-1 to TRBJ2-1; TRBD2 aligns across 7 bases. CDR1 is MGHDK, CDR2 SYGVNS, per germline. The CDR3 is 13 amino acids. J gave up 9 bases and V 4 bases, and 6 bases lay outside the gene matches. CDR3: CASSVPGGTEQFF. DNA for the CDR3: TGTGCCAGCAGTGTACCGGGGGGTACTGAGCAGTTCTTC.

This clone was counted a single time. This chain links TRBV11-3 with TRBJ2-1; D possibly corresponds to TRBD2 (6 bases). The CDR3 length is 13 residues. V dropped 5 bases and J dropped 2 bases, with 7 bases sitting between them. In germline, CDR1 is SGHNT, CDR2 YENEEA. CDR3 nucleotides: TGTGCCAGCAGCCAGCGGGCCTACAATGAGCAGTTCTTC. Translation: CASSQRAYNEQFF.

This clone has only a few counts. This chain uses TRBV7-2 with TRBJ2-1, with a possible D match to TRBD2 (6 bases). Germline V gives CDR1 SGHTA, CDR2 FQGNSA. Trimming stripped 1 base from V and 7 bases from J, with 14 bases between. The CDR3 has 15 amino acids. The CDR3 spells CASSLGPAGQNEQFF. The DNA for the CDR3 is TGTGCCAGCAGCTTAGGCCCCGCGGGGCAGAATGAGCAGTTCTTC.

This rearrangement joins TRBV18 to TRBJ2-3; perhaps TRBD2 as D (7 bases). V was cut by 3 bases and J by 1 base, with 17 bases left in between. The CDR3 loop spans 17 amino acids. CDR1 is KGHSH and CDR2 is LQKENI in the germline V gene. In DNA, the CDR3 is TGTGCCAGCTCACCGGGGGGGCCGACCTCTGGCACAGATACGCAGTATTTT. Its protein product is CASSPGGPTSGTDTQYF.

This clone showed up just a few times. Distinct nucleotide sequences in the sample also encode this CDR3. Here the CDR3 reads CASSSTYEQYF. The CDR3 coding sequence is TGTGCCAGCAGTTCTACCTACGAGCAGTACTTC. The chain uses TRBV12-3 or TRBV12-4 and TRBJ2-7, with D unresolved. The ends were cut back, 4 bases at V and 2 bases at J, with 3 bases in the middle. The CDR3 consists of 11 residues.

This clone was seen more than once but under ten times. This rearrangement joins TRBV2 to TRBJ1-1, with 11 positions matching TRBD1. Germline CDR1 is SNHLY and CDR2 is FYNNEI. V lost 10 bases and J lost 4; bases outside the gene matches: 8. The CDR3 loop spans 14 amino acids. CDR3 protein: CATGTGGSSTEAFF. The CDR3 nucleotides are TGTGCCACAGGGACAGGGGGGAGTTCCACTGAAGCTTTCTTT.